This passage covers 3 T cell receptor beta chains from one sample sequenced in a study of T-cell reconstitution after alpha-beta-depleted transplantation in children. For TCRbeta, the library was prepared with unique molecular identifiers. MiXCR, run by TCRdb on the PCR reads, gives a single entry per CDR3 protein. The data contain hundreds of thousands of distinct CDR3 sequences, around 12% of them seen just once; the ten biggest clones take up roughly 0.84%. Sample: PBMCs, taken before TCRalphabeta/CD19-depleted stem cell transplant. Every receptor here comes from a girl aged 2 to 10 with congenital amegakaryocytic thrombocytopenia, due to receive a stem cell transplant.

At least ten counts were recorded for this clonotype. The rearrangement joins TRBV20-1 to TRBJ2-2, with D unclear. The CDR3 length is 14 residues. The ends were cut back, 4 bases at V and 3 bases at J, with 12 bases in the middle. Germline CDR1 and CDR2: DFQATT and SNEGSKA (reference sequence). Here the CDR3 DNA reads TGCAGTGCTACCCCCCTAGTTCACACCGGGGAGCTGTTTTTT. This translates into CSATPLVHTGELFF.

This clonotype came up many times. This chain uses TRBV5-1 with TRBJ2-3; the D gene is possibly TRBD2 (5 bases). Germline V lookup: CDR1 SGHRS, CDR2 YFSETQ. V was clipped by 0 bases and J by 3 bases, with 14 bases between them. This CDR3 spans 16 amino acids. The CDR3 bases are TGCGCCAGCAGCTTGGACGCGCGAGGCGGGACAGATACGCAGTATTTT. This translates into CASSLDARGGTDTQYF.

The count of this clonotype is one. The rearrangement links TRBV3-1 to TRBJ2-4, with unresolved D. Germline V lookup: CDR1 LGHDT, CDR2 YNNKEL (reference sequence). This CDR3 region has 14 residues. The ends were cut back, 1 base at V and 0 bases at J, with 4 bases in the middle. The CDR3 DNA sequence: TGTGCCAGCAGCCAAGTTGCAGCCAAAAACATTCAGTACTTC. Translation gives CASSQVAAKNIQYF.